The rows below give T cell receptor beta chains drawn from one sample of a study of OX40 agonist ivuxolimab in advanced cancers. Sequencing used immunoSEQ multiplex PCR; TCRdb keeps in-frame clones, though not all of them. The sample has fewer than 30,000 clones, about 90% seen once. The sequenced sample was CD4+ or CD8+ T cells sorted from blood, obtained in a trial of the OX40 agonist ivuxolimab. The receptors stem from an adult with an advanced solid tumor such as melanoma, head and neck, liver or kidney cancer. Both conserved end residues are part of each CDR3. Fields, in order: V gene, J gene, D gene, clone size, CDR3 DNA, CDR3 protein. The D gene is left open where the match is weak. Size is stated for part of the rows, as once, few or many counts, or as a class when the clone is expanded.

>TRBV29-1|TRBJ2-3|TRBD2|-
TGCAGCGTTTCTTCCCTAGCGGGAGGGTCTAAAGGAGGCACAGATACGCAGTATTTT
CSVSSLAGGSKGGTDTQYF
>TRBV5-4|TRBJ1-2|-|-
TGTGCCAGCAGCTTGATTTATGGCGGCTATGGCTACACCTTC
CASSLIYGGYGYTF
>TRBV7-9|TRBJ1-3|TRBD1|-
TGTGCCAGCAGACTTTCCGGGACAGGACCCAAGGACACCATATATTTT
CASRLSGTGPKDTIYF
>TRBV4-3|TRBJ1-1|-|-
TGCGCCAGCAGCCAAGATCGCCTTCCGAACACTGAAGCTTTCTTT
CASSQDRLPNTEAFF
>TRBV4-3|TRBJ2-3|TRBD1|-
TGCGCCAGCAGCCACGACAGGGGCACAGATACGCAGTATTTT
CASSHDRGTDTQYF
>TRBV6-5|TRBJ2-2|-|-
TGTGCCAGCAGTTACTCGACGGTAACGTCCGGGGAGCTGTTTTTT
CASSYSTVTSGELFF
>TRBV19|TRBJ2-5|TRBD2|-
TGTGCCAGTAGTATCTGGACTAGCGGCCAAGAGACCCAGTACTTC
CASSIWTSGQETQYF
>TRBV4-1|TRBJ1-2|-|-
TGCGCCAGCAGCCAAGAGATAGGGGACTTGTATGGCTACACCTTC
CASSQEIGDLYGYTF
>TRBV5-1|TRBJ2-7|TRBD1|-
TGCGCCAGCAGCTTAGCTCCCGGGGACAGGAGGCGCGAGCAGTACTTC
CASSLAPGDRRREQYF
>TRBV4-3|TRBJ1-6|-|-
TGCGCCAGCAGCCCATCTGAACGGGCCAATTCACCCCTCCACTTT
CASSPSERANSPLHF
>TRBV27|TRBJ2-1|-|-
TGTGCCAGCAGACGAGCAAACTACAATGAGCAGTTCTTC
CASRRANYNEQFF
>TRBV30|TRBJ2-1|TRBD1|-
TGTGCCTGGAGTCCCGGGACAGGCTCTAATGAGCAGTTCTTC
CAWSPGTGSNEQFF
>TRBV28|TRBJ2-1|-|-
TGTGCCAGCAGTTTTGGAGACAATGAGCAGTTCTTC
CASSFGDNEQFF
>TRBV4-1|TRBJ1-1|-|once
TGCGCCAGCAGCCACGGGGAGGGCACTGAAGCTTTCTTT
CASSHGEGTEAFF
>TRBV27|TRBJ2-7|-|-
TGTGCCAGCAGTTTAAAGCCACAGTCCGCACTTCACGAGCAGTACTTC
CASSLKPQSALHEQYF
>TRBV7-9|TRBJ1-6|-|-
TGTGCCAGCAGCTTGAAGGGTGGTTCACCCCTCCACTTT
CASSLKGGSPLHF
>TRBV6-1|TRBJ2-1|TRBD2|-
TGTGCCAGCAGTGAAGTAGAGGGACTAGAGGGGAGTGGCAATGAGCAGTTCTTC
CASSEVEGLEGSGNEQFF
>TRBV11-3|TRBJ2-3|-|-
TGTGCCAGCAGCTTAGATAGTAGCGATACGCAGTATTTT
CASSLDSSDTQYF
>TRBV9|TRBJ2-1|-|-
TGTGCCAGCAGCGTCGGTGATGCAGCAATTCAGTTCTTC
CASSVGDAAIQFF
>TRBV11-2|TRBJ2-1|TRBD2|-
TGTGCCAGCAGCCCCTATTCGGGGGGTTCAAATGAGCAGTTCTTC
CASSPYSGGSNEQFF
>TRBV10-3|TRBJ1-2|TRBD1|-
TGTGCCATCACCGACAGGGCGGGAGGGGGTGGCATCTATGGCTACACCTTC
CAITDRAGGGGIYGYTF
>TRBV6-1|TRBJ1-4|TRBD1|-
TGTGCCAGCAGTGGGAGGATTGACAGGGTCGAAAATGAAAAACTGTTTTTT
CASSGRIDRVENEKLFF
>TRBV10-3|TRBJ2-1|-|-
TGTGCCATCAGTGAGCGAGATGACAGCCCCAATGAGCAGTTCTTC
CAISERDDSPNEQFF
>TRBV9|TRBJ2-2|-|-
TGTGCCAGCAGCGGTCTCTATCTCACCGGGGAGCTGTTTTTT
CASSGLYLTGELFF
>TRBV2|TRBJ2-2|-|-
TGTGCCAGCAGTGGCCCTGGCACCTACACCGGGGAGCTGTTTTTT
CASSGPGTYTGELFF
>TRBV11-2|TRBJ2-3|-|-
TGTGCCAGCAGCTCCGAGGACTGGCTTAGCCATTTT
CASSSEDWLSHF
>TRBV5-4|TRBJ2-5|-|-
TGTGCCAGCAGCTACCCGGGCGACCGCCAAGAGACCCAGTACTTC
CASSYPGDRQETQYF
>TRBV4-1|TRBJ2-5|-|-
TGCGCCAGCAGCCAAGATGACAGGTTGGAGACCCAGTACTTC
CASSQDDRLETQYF
>TRBV27|TRBJ2-7|-|once
TGTGCCAGCAGTTTGGGGACCTCCTACGAGCAGTACTTC
CASSLGTSYEQYF
>TRBV18|TRBJ2-7|-|-
TGTGCCAGCTCACCGGGGACCCACTACGAGCAGTACTTC
CASSPGTHYEQYF
>TRBV19|TRBJ1-4|-|once
TGTGCCAGCAGGCCCCCAGGCGGGGAAAAACTGTTTTTT
CASRPPGGEKLFF
>TRBV7-9|TRBJ2-3|-|-
TGTGCCAGCAGCCCAGGCGTCGCGACGCAGTATTTT
CASSPGVATQYF
>TRBV30|TRBJ2-2|TRBD2|-
TGTGCCTGGAGTGAAAAAGGGACTAGCGATAACACCGGGGAGCTGTTTTTT
CAWSEKGTSDNTGELFF
>TRBV6-5|TRBJ2-2|-|few
TGTGCCAGCAGTTACGCGAGCACCGGGGAGCTGTTTTTT
CASSYASTGELFF
>TRBV19|TRBJ2-2|-|-
TGTGCCAGTATGCTCGGCGGGGAGCTGTTTTTT
CASMLGGELFF
>TRBV27|TRBJ2-7|TRBD1|-
TGTGCCAGCAGTTGGGACAGGGGCAACGAGCAGTACTTC
CASSWDRGNEQYF
>TRBV28|TRBJ2-4|TRBD2|-
TGTGCCAGCTCAGATCTGGGGGGGTCCAAAAACATTCAGTACTTC
CASSDLGGSKNIQYF
>TRBV9|TRBJ1-5|-|-
TGTGCCAGCAGCGGCGGAGAGTATAGCAATCAGCCCCAGCATTTT
CASSGGEYSNQPQHF
>TRBV25-1|TRBJ1-1|-|-
TGTGCCAGCAGTACAGGGACTGAAGCTTTCTTT
CASSTGTEAFF
>TRBV6-5|TRBJ1-4|-|-
TGTGCCAGCAGTTACTCCGACACAACTAATGAAAAACTGTTTTTT
CASSYSDTTNEKLFF
>TRBV28|TRBJ1-1|-|-
TGTGCCAGCAGCTATAGGGGGAAAGACACTGAAGCTTTCTTT
CASSYRGKDTEAFF
>TRBV19|TRBJ2-4|TRBD2|-
TGTGCCACCCGAAACACTAGCGGGGGGGCTAGATGGTACTTC
CATRNTSGGARWYF
>TRBV21-1|TRBJ2-7|-|-
TGTGCCCCCCCGGGACAGGGGCCTAAGGGGCAGTACTTC
CAPPGQGPKGQYF
>TRBV7-6|TRBJ1-5|-|-
TGTGCCAGCAGCTTAGAAAATCGCCAGCCCCAGCATTTT
CASSLENRQPQHF
>TRBV4-3|TRBJ2-5|TRBD1|-
TGCGCCAGCAGCCAAGATGGAACAGGGGGTCAAGAGACCCAGTACTTC
CASSQDGTGGQETQYF
>TRBV30|TRBJ1-2|TRBD1|-
TGTGCCTGGACCTCAAAGACAGGGGGAGGATTTGGCTACACCTTC
CAWTSKTGGGFGYTF
>TRBV11-2|TRBJ1-5|-|-
TGTGCCAGCAGTCCAGCATTTTCCAATCAGCCCCAGCATTTT
CASSPAFSNQPQHF